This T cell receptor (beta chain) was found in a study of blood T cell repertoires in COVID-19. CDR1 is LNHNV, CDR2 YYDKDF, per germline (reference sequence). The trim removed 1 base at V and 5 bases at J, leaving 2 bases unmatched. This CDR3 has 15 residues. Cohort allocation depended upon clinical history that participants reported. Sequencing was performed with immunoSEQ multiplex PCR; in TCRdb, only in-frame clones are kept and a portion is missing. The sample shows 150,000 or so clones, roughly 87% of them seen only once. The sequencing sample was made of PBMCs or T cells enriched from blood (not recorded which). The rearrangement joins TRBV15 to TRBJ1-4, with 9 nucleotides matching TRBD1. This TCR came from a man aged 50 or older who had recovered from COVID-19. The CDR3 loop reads CATSRAGTGNEKLFF. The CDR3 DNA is TGTGCCACCAGCAGAGCCGGGACAGGGAATGAAAAACTGTTTTTT.